This TCR beta chain was retrieved from a study of T-cell memory formation after mild COVID-19. Study in general: The two donors had largely donor-specific TCR clusters.

Note on this clonotype: Antigen specificity is unknown.

The CDR3 has 15 residues. The V end lost 4 bases, the J end lost 6 bases, and 19 bases lay between the germline ends. Germline V gives CDR1 LNHNV, CDR2 YYDKDF (reference sequence). General study results and limits: Mostly located in CM and EM were contracting CD4+ clones, with contracting CD8+ clones located in EMRA.

Constant-segment primers and 5'RACE yielded cDNA libraries for TCR alpha and TCR beta, each carrying sample barcodes and UMIs. Via MiXCR, TCRdb re-called the 5' RACE reads, giving one row per CDR3 protein. The sample includes 100,000 to 150,000 distinct CDR3 sequences, about 6.5% of them seen just once. The source material was PBMCs or a T cell subset sorted from them (not recorded which). The clonotype was recovered from an adult woman who had mild COVID-19 (a few samples of this study predate the infection). Cell type and time point are not known. The chain is built from TRBV15 and TRBJ2-7, with D maybe TRBD2 (6 bases). Written as DNA, the CDR3 is TGTGCCACCAGCACGGGCGGGGAAGGGCTAAGCGAGCAGTACTTC. Its protein is CATSTGGEGLSEQYF.